This TCR beta chain was retrieved from a study of blood T cell repertoires in COVID-19. As for the study in general: Samples of COVID-19 (acute and convalescent) were obtained from the United States, Italy and Spain.

J was trimmed by 0 bases and V by 1 base; bases with no gene match: 2. The CDR3 spans 15 residues. Germline V gene sequence: CDR1 SGHTA, CDR2 FQGNSA. This table comes from immunoSEQ multiplex PCR, and its TCRdb copy is limited to in-frame clones, with some not included. The data hold 200,000 to 250,000 clones, with about 90% observed a single time. The chain carries TRBV7-2 and TRBJ2-7; the match to TRBD1 covers 8 bases. Sequencing input: peripheral blood. The sequence was collected from an older man with acute or convalescent COVID-19. CDR3 amino acids: CASSLGTGGSYEQYF. The CDR3, as DNA: TGTGCCAGCAGCTTAGGCACAGGGGGCTCCTACGAGCAGTACTTC.